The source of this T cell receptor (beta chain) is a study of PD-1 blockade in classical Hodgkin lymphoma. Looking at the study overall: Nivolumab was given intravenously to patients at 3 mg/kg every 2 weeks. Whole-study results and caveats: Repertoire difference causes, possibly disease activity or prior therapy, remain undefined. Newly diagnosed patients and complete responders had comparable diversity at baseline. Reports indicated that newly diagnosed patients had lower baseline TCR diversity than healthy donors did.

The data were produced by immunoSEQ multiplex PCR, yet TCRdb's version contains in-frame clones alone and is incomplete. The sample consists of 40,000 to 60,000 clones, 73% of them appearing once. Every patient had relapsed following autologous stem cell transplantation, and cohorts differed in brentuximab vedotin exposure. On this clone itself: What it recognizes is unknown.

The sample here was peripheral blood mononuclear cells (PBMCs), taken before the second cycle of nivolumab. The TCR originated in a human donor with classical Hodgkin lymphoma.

CDR3 region: CASSYGSGFYEQYF. In DNA form, the CDR3 reads TGTGCCAGCAGTTATGGTTCAGGATTCTACGAGCAGTACTTC. This rearrangement joins TRBV6-6 to TRBJ2-7, with no clear D. In germline, CDR1 is MNHNY, CDR2 SVGAGI (reference sequence). The CDR3 spans 14 residues. V lost 3 bases and J 3 bases, leaving 12 bases between the germline ends.